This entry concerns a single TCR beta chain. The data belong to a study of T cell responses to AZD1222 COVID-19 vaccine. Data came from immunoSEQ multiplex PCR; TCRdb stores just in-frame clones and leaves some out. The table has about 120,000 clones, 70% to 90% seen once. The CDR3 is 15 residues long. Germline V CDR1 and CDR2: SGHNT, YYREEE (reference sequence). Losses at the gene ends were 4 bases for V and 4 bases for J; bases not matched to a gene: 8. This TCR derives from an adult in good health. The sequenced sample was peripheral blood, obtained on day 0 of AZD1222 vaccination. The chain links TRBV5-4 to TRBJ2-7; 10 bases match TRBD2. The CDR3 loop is CASSPSGGVLYEQYF. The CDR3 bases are TGTGCCAGCAGCCCAAGCGGGGGGGTATTATACGAGCAGTACTTC.